These 17 T cell receptor beta chains came from one sample sequenced in a study of radiotherapy plus CTLA-4 blockade in lung cancer. Produced via immunoSEQ multiplex PCR; TCRdb's table is partial and in-frame only. The sample has roughly 32,000 clones; roughly four fifths are singletons. Sequenced material: peripheral blood, taken from a patient treated with radiotherapy plus ipilimumab. The receptors originated from a human donor with non-small cell lung cancer that progressed on radiotherapy plus ipilimumab.

This chain uses TRBV4-2 with TRBJ2-1, with D hard to call. The CDR3 has 12 amino acids. Germline V lookup: CDR1 LGHNA, CDR2 YNFKEQ. V lost 0 bases and J 7 bases, leaving 4 bases between the germline ends. The CDR3 is CASSQELNEQFF. CDR3 DNA: TGTGCCAGCAGCCAAGAATTAAATGAGCAGTTCTTC.

The CDR3 DNA reads TGTGCCAGCAGCTTAGTTAGGGCGATCCAAGAGACCCAGTACTTC. This gives the protein CASSLVRAIQETQYF. The chain links TRBV7-8 to TRBJ2-5; D uncertain. The CDR3 length is 15 residues. Germline lookup yields CDR1 SGHVS and CDR2 FQNEAQ. V was cut by 1 base and J by 1 base, with 10 bases left in between.

The chain recombines TRBV7-6 with TRBJ2-7; D might be TRBD2 (6 bases). The V gene's germline CDR1 is SGHVS and CDR2 FNYEAQ. The CDR3 spans 13 residues. V lost 5 bases to trimming and J lost 3 bases, with 11 bases between them. The CDR3 loop is CASSQGLLYEQYF. Written as DNA, the CDR3 is TGTGCCAGCAGCCAGGGACTTCTCTACGAGCAGTACTTC.

The chain is built from TRBV27 and TRBJ1-1; D possibly corresponds to TRBD1 (5 bases). Per germline, CDR1 MNHEY and CDR2 SMNVEV (reference sequence). The CDR3 sequence is 12 residues long. V lost 8 bases, J lost 6 bases, and 13 bases lay in between. In DNA, the CDR3 is TGTGCCAGCTCCCCAACAGGCGCTGAAGCTTTCTTT. This gives the protein CASSPTGAEAFF.

The rearrangement uses TRBV4-3 and TRBJ1-4, with D possibly TRBD1 on 5 matching bases. Looked up from germline, CDR1 is LGHNA and CDR2 is YSLEER. Trimming left V 5 bases short and J 4 bases short, with 20 bases between. The CDR3 totals 17 residues. The CDR3 sequence: CASSDSWVPADNEKLFF. CDR3 DNA: TGCGCCAGCAGCGACAGTTGGGTCCCAGCCGATAATGAAAAACTGTTTTTT.

This chain connects TRBV28 to TRBJ1-5; D gene uncertain. This CDR3 is built from 14 residues. Between the trimmed V and J ends, which lost 6 bases and 4 bases, there was a span of 13 bases. Germline V CDR1 and CDR2: MDHEN, SYDVKM. The CDR3 DNA reads as TGTGCCAGCAGCCTTCTCGAACCGAATCAGCCCCAGCATTTT. Translation gives CASSLLEPNQPQHF.

The chain joins TRBV19 to TRBJ1-5; possibly TRBD1 for D (5 bases). The CDR3 loop spans 14 amino acids. Germline CDR1 is LNHDA and CDR2 is SQIVND (reference sequence). V was cut by 5 bases and J by 4 bases, with 12 bases left in between. The CDR3 region has the DNA TGTGCCAGTAGTCCCCCTGGGGGAAATCAGCCCCAGCATTTT. This translates into CASSPPGGNQPQHF.

The rearrangement links TRBV21-1 to TRBJ1-4; the table gives TRBD1 as D, unverified against the DNA. TRBV21-1 is labeled a pseudogene. There are 11 residues in the CDR3. CDR3 nucleotide sequence: TGTGCCAGCAGGGGGACAGGCAAACTGTTTTTT. Its protein product is CASRGTGKLFF.

The chain has TRBV11-3 and TRBJ2-1, with a weak D call TRBD2 (6 bases). Germline V gene lookup returns CDR1 SGHNT and CDR2 YENEEA. This CDR3 is built from 15 residues. The V end lost 4 bases, the J end lost 0 bases, and 10 bases lay between the germline ends. CDR3 nucleotides: TGTGCCAGCAGCTCGGGAGTTCACTCCTACAATGAGCAGTTCTTC. Protein: CASSSGVHSYNEQFF.

The CDR3 DNA reads as TGCGCCAGCAGCTGGCGGGGGGGAGAAGGCGAGACCCAGTACTTC. Translating it yields CASSWRGGEGETQYF. The rearrangement links TRBV5-1 to TRBJ2-5; 9 nucleotides line up with TRBD2. Trimming removed 3 bases from V and 5 bases from J; junction bases left unmatched: 8. Germline lookup yields CDR1 SGHRS and CDR2 YFSETQ. This CDR3 comprises 15 residues.

The J gene is TRBJ2-3, the V gene TRBV19, with D possibly matching TRBD2 (5 bases). The CDR3 is 15 amino acids. The V end lost 3 bases, the J end lost 2 bases, and 12 bases lay between the germline ends. The germline CDR1 and CDR2 sequences are LNHDA and SQIVND (reference sequence). Here the CDR3 DNA reads TGTGCCAGTAGTATGAAGGCGGGCTACACAGATACGCAGTATTTT. Its protein product is CASSMKAGYTDTQYF.

J is TRBJ1-1 and V is TRBV29-1; the D gene is possibly TRBD1 (5 bases). Trimming removed 4 bases at V and 2 bases at J, with 11 bases between. The CDR3 has 13 residues. Germline CDR1 is SQVTM and CDR2 is ANQGSEA. This CDR3 reads CSVGRGHNTEAFF. The DNA for the CDR3 is TGCAGCGTTGGTAGGGGTCATAACACTGAAGCTTTCTTT.

This rearrangement joins TRBV7-2 to TRBJ2-7, with D unresolved. The CDR3 contains 13 residues. The V end lost 5 bases, the J end lost 3 bases, and 11 bases lay between the germline ends. The germline V gene has CDR1 SGHTA and CDR2 FQGNSA. CDR3 residues: CASSPPVGYEQYF. DNA of the CDR3: TGTGCCAGCAGCCCCCCGGTGGGCTACGAGCAGTACTTC. The variable domain in full, with the rest retrieved from reference TRBV7-2 and TRBJ2-7, is GAGVSQSPSNKVTEKGKDVELRCDPISGHTALYWYRQSLGQGLEFLIYFQGNSAPDKSGLPSDRFSAERTGGSVSTLTIQRTQQEDSAVYLCASSPPVGYEQYFGPGTRLTVT.

The chain joins TRBV11-2 to TRBJ1-3, with D possibly TRBD1 on 5 matching bases. Germline CDR1 reads SGHAT; CDR2 reads FQNNGV. The CDR3 has 15 amino acids. V lost 5 bases, J lost 0 bases, and 11 bases lay in between. The CDR3 protein is CASSPGTLSGNTIYF. CDR3 coding DNA: TGTGCCAGCAGCCCCGGGACCCTCTCTGGAAACACCATATATTTT. Filled out from reference TRBV11-2 and TRBJ1-3, the complete variable domain reads EAGVAQSPRYKIIEKRQSVAFWCNPISGHATLYWYQQILGQGPKLLIQFQNNGVVDDSQLPKDRFSAERLKGVDSTLKIQPAKLEDSAVYLCASSPGTLSGNTIYFGEGSWLTVV.

The chain is built from TRBV5-8 and TRBJ1-4; D possibly corresponds to TRBD1 (6 bases). Looked up from germline, CDR1 is SGHTS and CDR2 is YDEGEE. V shed 6 bases and J shed 4 bases, with 10 bases lying between them. The CDR3 consists of 13 residues. The CDR3 spells CASNGGFNEKLFF. CDR3 bases: TGTGCCAGCAATGGGGGCTTTAATGAAAAACTGTTTTTT.

This clone was counted a few times. The genes are TRBV13 and TRBJ2-7, with 14 nucleotides matching TRBD2. The CDR3 totals 16 residues. Losses at the gene ends were 4 bases for V and 0 bases for J; bases not matched to a gene: 2. Germline CDR1 is PRHDT and CDR2 is FYEKMQ (reference sequence). Here the CDR3 reads CASSSGLAGGSYEQYF. The CDR3, as DNA: TGTGCCAGCAGCTCCGGACTAGCGGGGGGCTCCTACGAGCAGTACTTC.

The chain has TRBV2 and TRBJ2-3, with unresolved D. Trimming removed 5 bases at V and 6 bases at J, with 9 bases between. The CDR3 extends over 12 amino acids. Germline assignment: CDR1 SNHLY and CDR2 FYNNEI. The CDR3 DNA reads as TGTGCCAGCAGTTACTCCGGGGATACGCAGTATTTT. It yields the protein CASSYSGDTQYF.